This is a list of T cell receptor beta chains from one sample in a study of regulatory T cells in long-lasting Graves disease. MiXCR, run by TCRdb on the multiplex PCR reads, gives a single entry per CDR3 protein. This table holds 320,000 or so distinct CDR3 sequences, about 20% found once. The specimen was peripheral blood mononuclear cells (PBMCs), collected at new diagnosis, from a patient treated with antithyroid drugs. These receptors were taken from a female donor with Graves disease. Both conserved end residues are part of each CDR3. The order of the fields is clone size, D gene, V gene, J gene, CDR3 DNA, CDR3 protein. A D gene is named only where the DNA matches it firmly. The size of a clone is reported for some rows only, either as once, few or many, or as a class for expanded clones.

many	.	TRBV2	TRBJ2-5	TGTGCCAGCAGTACGGGTCGCAAAGAGACCCAGTACTTC	CASSTGRKETQYF
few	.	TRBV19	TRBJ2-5	TGTGCCAGTAGTATTCTGGGGGAGCAAGAGACCCAGTACTTC	CASSILGEQETQYF
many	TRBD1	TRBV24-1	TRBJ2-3	TGTGCCACCGGGACAGAGAACACAGATACGCAGTATTTT	CATGTENTDTQYF
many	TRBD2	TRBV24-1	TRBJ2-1	TGTGCCACCAGTGACCTCCGGCTAGCGGGAGGCAATGAGCAGTTCTTC	CATSDLRLAGGNEQFF
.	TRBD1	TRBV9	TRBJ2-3	TGTGCCAGCAGGAGAACACAGGGGGCAACTAGCACAGATACGCAGTATTTT	CASRRTQGATSTDTQYF
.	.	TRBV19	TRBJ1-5	TGTGCCAGTAGTCCGCCAGGACGGAGGGATCAGCCCCAGCATTTT	CASSPPGRRDQPQHF
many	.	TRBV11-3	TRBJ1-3	TGTGCCAGCAGCCCAAGGGGTTCCTCTGGAAACACCATATATTTT	CASSPRGSSGNTIYF
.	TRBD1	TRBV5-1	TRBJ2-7	TGCGCCAGCAGCACCACGGGACAGGAAGGCTACGAGCAGTACTTC	CASSTTGQEGYEQYF
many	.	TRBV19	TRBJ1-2	TGTGCCAGTAGTATTATTAACTATGGCTACACCTTC	CASSIINYGYTF
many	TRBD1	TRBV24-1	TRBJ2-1	TGTGCCACCACCGGTGACAGGGGGCCTAACAATGAGCAGTTCTTC	CATTGDRGPNNEQFF
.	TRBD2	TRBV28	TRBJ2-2	TGTGCCAGCAGACCCGGGGGGGGGGAGACCGGGGAGCTGTTTTTT	CASRPGGGETGELFF
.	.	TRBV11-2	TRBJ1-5	TGTGCCAGCAGCCGACAGTATAGCAATCAGCCCCAGCATTTT	CASSRQYSNQPQHF
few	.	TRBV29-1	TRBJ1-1	TGCAGCGTTGGGTGGGTCGGGGGAGCGAACACTGAAGCTTTCTTT	CSVGWVGGANTEAFF
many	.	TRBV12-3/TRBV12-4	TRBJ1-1	TGTGCCAGCAGTCCCGTCGAACCTCGACGGACTGAAGCTTTCTTT	CASSPVEPRRTEAFF
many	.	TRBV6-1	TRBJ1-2	TGTGCCAGCAGTACAGACTTTAACTATGGCTACACCTTC	CASSTDFNYGYTF
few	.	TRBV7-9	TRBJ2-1	TGTGCCAGCAACGGAGGGTGGGACAGGGGGCGAAGTAGCGGGAGGGACTCCTACAATGAGCAGTTCTTC	CASNGGWDRGRSSGRDSYNEQFF
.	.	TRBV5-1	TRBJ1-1	TGCGCCAGCAGCTTTCGGAACAGGGATGAAGCTTTCTTT	CASSFRNRDEAFF
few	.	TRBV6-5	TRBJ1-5	TGTGCCAGCGGTTCCAGCGCATACGGCAATCAGCCCCAGCATTTT	CASGSSAYGNQPQHF
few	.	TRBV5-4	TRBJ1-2	TGTGCCAGCAGCTTGGATGGTGGTCGGAGGGCGGCCACCTTC	CASSLDGGRRAATF
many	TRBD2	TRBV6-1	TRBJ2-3	TGTGCCAGCAGTCGAATACTAGCGGGCGCCACAGATACGCAGTATTTT	CASSRILAGATDTQYF
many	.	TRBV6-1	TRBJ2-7	TGTGCCAGCAGTGAAGCGCTGTTAGGACCCTACGAGCAGTACTTC	CASSEALLGPYEQYF
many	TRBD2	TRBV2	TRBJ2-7	TGTGCCAGCACCCTGACTAGCGGGAGTGTCTACGAGCAGTACTTC	CASTLTSGSVYEQYF
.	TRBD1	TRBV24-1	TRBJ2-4	TGTGCCACCAGTTCTCGGGGGGACAGGGACAAAAACATTCAGTACTTC	CATSSRGDRDKNIQYF
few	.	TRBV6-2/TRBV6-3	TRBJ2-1	TGTGCCAGCAGCCACCAAGCAGGTCAGGGTTCCTACAATGAGCAGTTCTTC	CASSHQAGQGSYNEQFF
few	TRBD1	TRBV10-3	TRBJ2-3	TGTGCCATCAGTTCGGGGCGGACAGGGGGCACAGATACGCAGTATTTT	CAISSGRTGGTDTQYF
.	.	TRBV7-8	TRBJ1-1	TGTGCCAGCGGGATCACGAAGGGTGAAACTGAAGCTTTCTTT	CASGITKGETEAFF
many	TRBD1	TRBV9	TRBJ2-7	TGTGCCAGCAGCGTTGGTCCCGCGGGGACAGGGTCTTACGAGCAGTACTTC	CASSVGPAGTGSYEQYF
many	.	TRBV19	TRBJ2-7	TGTGCCACAAGACAGGGCCGGGGACTCTACGAGCAGTACTTC	CATRQGRGLYEQYF
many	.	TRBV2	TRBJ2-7	TGTGCCAGCACCCCGAGGGGGTCCTACGAGCAGTACTTC	CASTPRGSYEQYF
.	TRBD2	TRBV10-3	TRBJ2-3	TGTGCCATCAGGGGCTTAGCGGGAGGAGGAGATACGCAGTATTTT	CAIRGLAGGGDTQYF
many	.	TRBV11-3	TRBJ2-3	TGTGCCAGCAGACGCGATAGCGGTGGTACGCAGTATTTT	CASRRDSGGTQYF
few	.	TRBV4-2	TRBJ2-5	TGTGCCAGCAGCCATGGAGGGACGGAAGAGACCCAGTACTTC	CASSHGGTEETQYF
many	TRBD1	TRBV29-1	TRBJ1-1	TGCAGCGTTGAGGGGGGGACAGGAGTACCGTACACTGAAGCTTTCTTT	CSVEGGTGVPYTEAFF
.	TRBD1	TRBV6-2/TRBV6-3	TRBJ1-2	TGTGCCAGCAGTGACCGGGGGACAGGGGGCTACACCTTC	CASSDRGTGGYTF
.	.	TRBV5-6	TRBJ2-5	TGTGCCAGCAGCTCCAAGGGGACCTTGGAGACCCAGTACTTC	CASSSKGTLETQYF
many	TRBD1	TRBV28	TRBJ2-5	TGTGCCAGCAGCAAAGGGGGCGAGTTGGAGACCCAGTACTTC	CASSKGGELETQYF
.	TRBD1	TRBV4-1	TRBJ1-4	TGCGCCAGCAGCCAAGAAAGGACAGGTGAAAAACTGTTTTTT	CASSQERTGEKLFF
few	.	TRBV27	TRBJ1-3	TGTGCCAGCAGTTTAGCACCCCCGGGACGGACCTCTGGAAACACCATATATTTT	CASSLAPPGRTSGNTIYF
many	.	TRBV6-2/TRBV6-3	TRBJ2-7	TGTGCCAGCAGCGCCCCACACGGCTCGGAGGACGAGCAGTACTTC	CASSAPHGSEDEQYF
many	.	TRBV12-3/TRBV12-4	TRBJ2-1	TGTGCCAGCAGTTTGACAGGAAATAATGAGCAGTTCTTC	CASSLTGNNEQFF
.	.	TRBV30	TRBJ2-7	TGTGCCTGGAGTCAGGGCCGCTCCTACGAGCAGTACTTC	CAWSQGRSYEQYF
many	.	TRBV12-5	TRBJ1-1	TGTGCTAGTGGTTTGGTGGCAGGAGCTGGGAACACTGAAGCTTTCTTT	CASGLVAGAGNTEAFF
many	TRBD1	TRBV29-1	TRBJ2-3	TGCAGCTCTAACAGGGGGTCTTTCACAGATACGCAGTATTTT	CSSNRGSFTDTQYF
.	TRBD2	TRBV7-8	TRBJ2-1	TGTGCCAGCAGCTTCAGTACCGACAGGTATCCAGCGGGAGTACCCAGGGAGTTCTTC	CASSFSTDRYPAGVPREFF
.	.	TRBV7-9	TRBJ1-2	TGTGCCAGCAGATACGGACAAACGACTGTGGGCTATGGCTACACCTTC	CASRYGQTTVGYGYTF
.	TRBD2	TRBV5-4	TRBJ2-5	TGTGCCAGCAGCCGGGAGGGCCAGGGGGAGACCCAGTACTTC	CASSREGQGETQYF
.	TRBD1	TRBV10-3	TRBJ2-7	TGTGCCATCAGTGCGGGACAGGACTTCTCCTACGAGCAGTACTTC	CAISAGQDFSYEQYF
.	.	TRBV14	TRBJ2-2	TGTGCCAGCAGCCAATCCTTCGTCAGGGGACGCACCGGGGAGCTGTTTTTT	CASSQSFVRGRTGELFF
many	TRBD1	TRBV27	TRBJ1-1	TGTGCCAGCATTCCCTCGACAGGGGGCGTAACTGAAGCTTTCTTT	CASIPSTGGVTEAFF
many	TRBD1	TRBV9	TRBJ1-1	TGTGCCAGCAGCGTGACAGGGGGCATGAACACTGAAGCTTTCTTT	CASSVTGGMNTEAFF
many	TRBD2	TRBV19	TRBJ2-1	TGTGCCAGTAGAAGCGGGATTTCCTACAATGAGCAGTTCTTC	CASRSGISYNEQFF
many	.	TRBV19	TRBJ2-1	TGTGCCAGTAGTATAGGGACTACCTACTACAATGAGCAGTTCTTC	CASSIGTTYYNEQFF